Presented here are 8 T cell receptor beta chains from one specimen sequenced in a study of blood T cell repertoires in COVID-19. The protocol was immunoSEQ multiplex PCR, while the TCRdb copy is restricted to in-frame clones and leaves out a portion. The sample includes 100,000 to 110,000 clones, 70% to 90% of them seen just once. The sequencing sample was made of peripheral blood. All receptors derive from a human donor in a cohort sampled during active COVID-19.

The chain has TRBV5-1 and TRBJ2-1; TRBD1 matches 9 bases. Trimming at V came to 4 bases and at J to 2 bases, leaving 7 bases not matched to a gene. The CDR3 consists of 16 residues. Germline-derived CDR1 and CDR2 are SGHRS and YFSETQ. The CDR3 region is CASSKRTGEAYNEQFF. The DNA of the CDR3 is TGCGCCAGCAGCAAACGGACAGGGGAGGCCTACAATGAGCAGTTCTTC.

This clone came up once. The chain joins TRBV5-8 to TRBJ1-1; TRBD1 matches at 8 bases. V lost 7 bases and J lost 0; bases outside the gene matches: 5. This CDR3 comprises 14 residues. Per germline, CDR1 SGHTS and CDR2 YDEGEE. The CDR3 is CASGDRGLNTEAFF. CDR3 sequence (DNA): TGTGCCAGCGGCGACAGGGGTTTGAACACTGAAGCTTTCTTT.

The V call is TRBV5-1, the J call TRBJ2-2, with TRBD1 identical over 10 bases. Germline V gene lookup returns CDR1 SGHRS and CDR2 YFSETQ. V was pared by 0 bases and J by 3 bases, with 2 bases of the junction left unmatched. The length of the CDR3 is 16 residues. The CDR3 bases are TGCGCCAGCAGCTTGGCGGGGACAGGGGACACCGGGGAGCTGTTTTTT. Its translation is CASSLAGTGDTGELFF.

The rearrangement joins TRBV5-1 to TRBJ1-3; weak D call: TRBD1 (6 bases). This CDR3 contains 13 residues. CDR1 SGHRS and CDR2 YFSETQ come from the germline V gene. Trimming shortened V by 5 bases and J by 3 bases, and 9 bases separated the two germline ends. The CDR3 protein is CASRMDSGNTIYF. Here the CDR3 DNA reads TGCGCCAGCAGAATGGACAGTGGAAACACCATATATTTT.

DNA for the CDR3: TGTGCCAGCTCTCCACAGTTCATGAACACTGAAGCTTTCTTT. Protein sequence: CASSPQFMNTEAFF. V is TRBV7-8 and J is TRBJ1-1; no firm D call. CDR1 and CDR2 from the germline V gene are SGHVS and FQNEAQ. Trimming cost V 8 bases and J 0 bases, with 13 bases left between them. The CDR3 sequence is 14 residues long.

V and J are TRBV6-6 and TRBJ1-5; unclear D gene. This CDR3 comprises 14 residues. Trimming pared 6 bases from V and 2 bases from J, leaving 11 bases between. Per the germline V gene, CDR1 is MNHNY and CDR2 is SVGAGI (reference sequence). CDR3 nucleotides: TGTGCCAGCAGAGACATGAAGGGCAATCAGCCCCAGCATTTT. It yields the protein CASRDMKGNQPQHF.

The chain has TRBV6-5 and TRBJ2-7; D not certain. This CDR3 contains 13 residues. Germline V gene sequence: CDR1 MNHEY, CDR2 SVGAGI. Trimming left V 5 bases short and J 7 bases short, with 15 bases between. In DNA, the CDR3 is TGTGCCAGCAGTCCCGGGTTGAGAGGTGAGCAGTACTTC. This codes for CASSPGLRGEQYF.

The V gene is TRBV7-2, the J gene TRBJ1-1, with 7 bases aligning to TRBD1. The CDR3 totals 16 residues. Per germline, CDR1 SGHTA and CDR2 FQGNSA. V shed 0 bases, J shed 8 bases, and the junction held 12 bases outside the gene matches. The CDR3 here is CASSLALLNTQGEAFF. The CDR3 DNA reads TGTGCCAGCAGCTTAGCGTTATTAAATACACAGGGGGAAGCTTTCTTT.